These 31 T cell receptor beta chains were all obtained from the same sample, sequenced in a study of shared clonotypes between healthy human individuals (dated by TCRdb to the early 2020s). Libraries were constructed by the immunoSEQ multiplex PCR assay. Entries here come from immuneACCESS through TCRdb and include only in-frame sequences with V and J called. Some clones fail to appear in such tables; in the studies checked, an unresolved V gene covers under half of the shortfall, and the cause of the remainder is unknown. In all, the sample holds about 1,900,000 clones, and over 85% of those were seen once. The biggest ten clones account for approximately 1% of the sample. CD8 naive samples were obtained by positive selection for CCR7 among CD45RO-negative cells, yielding a CD45RA+CCR7+ population from which TemRA cells were excluded. Material for sequencing was naive CD8+ T cells sorted from blood. Per the publication, the cell subset or site label means: CD45RA+CCR7+. The source of these receptors is a man aged 18 to 30 in good health.

This clone has more than one count but fewer than ten. V gene TRBV7-9 combines with J gene TRBJ2-5; D is undetermined. The CDR3 totals 13 residues. CDR1 is SEHNR, CDR2 FQNEAQ, per germline (reference sequence). The V end was cut by 7 bases, the J end by 2 bases, with 11 bases between. The CDR3 bases are TGTGCCAGCACCCCCGTTGCTCAAGAGACCCAGTACTTC. It encodes CASTPVAQETQYF.

On this clone itself: One junction end does not reproduce the germline sequence, and a read error may be involved. The chain joins TRBV5-4 to TRBJ2-2, with D perhaps TRBD1 (5 bases). There are 13 residues in the CDR3. Per germline, CDR1 SGHNT and CDR2 YYREEE (reference sequence). CDR3 amino acids: CASRGQNPGELFF. CDR3 bases: TGTGCCAGCAGGGGGCAGAACCCCGGGGAGCTGTTTTTT.

The rearrangement uses TRBV4-1 and TRBJ2-7; D is possibly TRBD1 (6 bases). With 0 bases removed from V and 2 bases from J, the gap between germline ends came to 14 bases. From germline, CDR1 is MGHRA and CDR2 YSYEKL. The length of the CDR3 is 16 residues. The CDR3 nucleotides are TGCGCCAGCAGCCAAGAAGACAACAGGGCGACCTACGAGCAGTACTTC. Protein: CASSQEDNRATYEQYF.

This clone appeared once. The rearrangement uses TRBV4-1 and TRBJ2-3; D perhaps matches TRBD2 (6 bases). The CDR3 is made up of 15 amino acids. CDR1 is MGHRA, CDR2 YSYEKL, per germline. With 2 bases removed from V and 2 bases from J, the gap between germline ends came to 11 bases. CDR3: CASSQLRLVTDTQYF. In nucleotides, the CDR3 is TGCGCCAGCAGCCAACTACGACTAGTCACAGATACGCAGTATTTT.

The chain joins TRBV28 to TRBJ1-1, with TRBD1 as a possible D gene (6 bases). Per the germline V gene, CDR1 is MDHEN and CDR2 is SYDVKM. The V end lost 2 bases, the J end lost 3 bases, and 13 bases lay between the germline ends. The CDR3 has 15 residues. This CDR3 is CASSLVPRGDTEAFF. CDR3 in DNA: TGTGCCAGCAGTTTAGTCCCCAGGGGTGACACTGAAGCTTTCTTT. The whole variable domain, filled in from reference TRBV28 and TRBJ1-1, reads DVKVTQSSRYLVKRTGEKVFLECVQDMDHENMFWYRQDPGLGLRLIYFSYDVKMKEKGDIPEGYSVSREKKERFSLILESASTNQTSMYLCASSLVPRGDTEAFFGQGTRLTVV.

The gene calls are TRBV19 and TRBJ1-1, with TRBD1 matching 8 bases. Germline V gives CDR1 LNHDA, CDR2 SQIVND (reference sequence). The length of the CDR3 is 14 residues. J was trimmed by 7 bases and V by 5 bases; bases with no gene match: 9. CDR3 loop: CASSLWTGNNEAFF. In nucleotides, the CDR3 is TGTGCCAGTAGTCTGTGGACAGGGAATAATGAAGCTTTCTTT.

The V and J genes are TRBV29-1 and TRBJ1-3; D not certain. V was trimmed by 6 bases and J by 1 base, leaving 10 bases between them. Looked up from germline, CDR1 is SQVTM and CDR2 is ANQGSEA. The CDR3 has 13 residues. CDR3 amino acids: CSVFGESGNTIYF. CDR3 DNA sequence: TGCAGCGTGTTTGGGGAGTCTGGAAACACCATATATTTT. Full variable domain (rest looked up from reference TRBV29-1 and TRBJ1-3): SAVISQKPSRDICQRGTSLTIQCQVDSQVTMMFWYRQQPGQSLTLIATANQGSEATYESGFVIDKFPISRPNLTFSTLTVSNMSPEDSSIYLCSVFGESGNTIYFGEGSWLTVV.

The rearrangement uses TRBV9 and TRBJ1-2; the match to TRBD1 covers 7 bases. The CDR3 has 16 residues. The germline CDR1 and CDR2 sequences are SGDLS and YYNGEE. Germline trimming cut 3 bases from V and 5 bases from J; bases unmatched to any gene: 13. CDR3 sequence reads: CASSAPLEGAVYGYTF. In nucleotides, the CDR3 is TGTGCCAGCAGCGCTCCGTTGGAGGGGGCCGTTTATGGCTACACCTTC. The variable domain in full, completed from reference TRBV9 and TRBJ1-2, reads DSGVTQTPKHLITATGQRVTLRCSPRSGDLSVYWYQQSLDQGLQFLIQYYNGEERAKGNILERFSAQQFPDLHSELNLSSLELGDSALYFCASSAPLEGAVYGYTFGSGTRLTVV.

A note on this clone: The sample contains more than one DNA sequence encoding this CDR3. The V call is TRBV7-6, the J call TRBJ1-1, with a tentative D call TRBD1 (5 bases). The CDR3 is made up of 14 amino acids. Germline V gene data show CDR1 as SGHVS and CDR2 as FNYEAQ. V lost 1 base and J 0 bases, leaving 6 bases between the germline ends. In nucleotides, the CDR3 is TGTGCCAGCAGCTTAGGACAGATGAACACTGAAGCTTTCTTT. Protein: CASSLGQMNTEAFF.

J is TRBJ1-1 and V is TRBV29-1; D not certain. This CDR3 is 12 amino acids long. The germline V gene has CDR1 SQVTM and CDR2 ANQGSEA. The V and J ends lost 4 bases and 1 base respectively, with 7 bases between them. CDR3 in amino acids: CSVVPKNTEAFF. The CDR3 region has the DNA TGCAGCGTTGTCCCCAAGAACACTGAAGCTTTCTTT.

V usage is TRBV14 and J usage is TRBJ2-1; D ambiguous. CDR1 and CDR2 from the germline V gene are SGHDN and FVKESK. V gave up 1 base and J gave up 3 bases, with 10 bases separating them. This CDR3 is built from 15 residues. CDR3 loop: CASSQGSAIYNEQFF. The CDR3 DNA reads as TGTGCCAGCAGCCAAGGGTCGGCCATCTACAATGAGCAGTTCTTC.

The genes are TRBV6-6 and TRBJ1-1, with unresolved D. V was pared by 7 bases and J by 4 bases, with 7 bases between. CDR3 size: 11 residues. Germline values: CDR1 MNHNY, CDR2 SVGAGI (reference sequence). The CDR3 reads CASTSGTEAFF. The CDR3 region has the DNA TGTGCCAGCACCTCGGGCACTGAAGCTTTCTTT.

Of note for this clone: Other DNA sequences in the sample encode the same CDR3. The V and J genes are TRBV6-5 and TRBJ2-7, with 11 bases aligning to TRBD2. From germline, CDR1 is MNHEY and CDR2 SVGAGI. Trimming cost V 5 bases and J 1 base; bases outside gene matches: 4. The CDR3 is 15 amino acids. The DNA for the CDR3 is TGTGCCAGCAGTCCCGGGACTAGCGGTTCCTACGAGCAGTACTTC. Encoded protein: CASSPGTSGSYEQYF.

The CDR3 nucleotides read TGCGCCAGCAGCTTGTCGTGGGAGGGGTCCTACGAGCAGTACTTC. This encodes CASSLSWEGSYEQYF. The rearrangement joins TRBV5-1 to TRBJ2-7; 7 bases align to TRBD2. Trimming removed 1 base from V and 1 base from J; junction bases left unmatched: 5. Germline V CDR1 and CDR2: SGHRS, YFSETQ. The CDR3 is made up of 15 amino acids.

This chain joins TRBV10-3 and TRBJ1-2; D possibly corresponds to TRBD1 (5 bases). The CDR3 contains 11 residues. V dropped 7 bases and J dropped 9 bases, with 12 bases sitting between them. Per the germline V gene, CDR1 is ENHRY and CDR2 is SYGVKD. CDR3 nucleotides: TGTGCCATCACGTCAGGGCCGAGCTACACCTTC. Protein product: CAITSGPSYTF.

The gene calls are TRBV7-2 and TRBJ2-5; 9 bases are shared with TRBD2. Germline V gene sequence: CDR1 SGHTA, CDR2 FQGNSA. This CDR3 has 16 amino acids. The junction had 9 bases not matched to a gene; V was cut back by 3 bases and J by 4 bases. For the CDR3, the DNA is TGTGCCAGCAGCTTGACAGCGGGAGGAGTCGGAGAGACCCAGTACTTC. Its protein product is CASSLTAGGVGETQYF.

V and J are TRBV30 and TRBJ1-1; no clear D gene. The CDR3 length is 12 residues. CDR1 and CDR2 from the germline V gene are GTSNPN and SVGIG (reference sequence). The V end lost 5 bases, the J end lost 8 bases, and 15 bases lay between the germline ends. The CDR3 loop is CAWWDGGKEAFF. The CDR3 DNA follows: TGTGCCTGGTGGGATGGAGGAAAGGAAGCTTTCTTT.

Comment on this clone: This sample includes further DNA sequences coding for the same CDR3. The J gene is TRBJ2-7, the V gene TRBV6-1, with D possibly TRBD2 on 6 matching bases. V was cut by 0 bases and J by 3 bases, with 9 bases left in between. Germline CDR1 reads MNHNS; CDR2 reads SASEGT. This CDR3 comprises 14 residues. The CDR3, as DNA: TGTGCCAGCAGTGAAGCGGGGGGAGGCTACGAGCAGTACTTC. Translation: CASSEAGGGYEQYF.

The chain joins TRBV6-5 to TRBJ2-7, with unresolved D. There are 13 residues in the CDR3. V gave up 4 bases and J gave up 6 bases, with 13 bases separating them. Germline values: CDR1 MNHEY, CDR2 SVGAGI. The CDR3 is CASSSYALLEQYF. CDR3 sequence (DNA): TGTGCCAGCAGTTCCTATGCCCTACTCGAGCAGTACTTC.

This chain uses TRBV4-3 with TRBJ2-2; no definite D call. The germline gives CDR1 LGHNA, CDR2 YSLEER. The CDR3 is 16 residues long. Trimming pared 0 bases from V and 4 bases from J, leaving 12 bases between. The CDR3 DNA sequence: TGCGCCAGCAGCCAAGATCCAGCCAGCGTCACCGGGGAGCTGTTTTTT. Its protein product is CASSQDPASVTGELFF.

J is TRBJ2-5 and V is TRBV5-4; no clear D. The germline CDR1 and CDR2 sequences are SGHNT and YYREEE (reference sequence). With 3 bases removed from V and 5 bases from J, the gap between germline ends came to 17 bases. The CDR3 extends over 15 amino acids. The CDR3 loop reads CASSWGRSGVETQYF. The DNA for the CDR3 is TGTGCCAGCAGCTGGGGTCGCTCGGGTGTTGAGACCCAGTACTTC. Supplemented by reference TRBV5-4 and TRBJ2-5, the full variable domain reads ETGVTQSPTHLIKTRGQQVTLRCSSQSGHNTVSWYQQALGQGPQFIFQYYREEENGRGNFPPRFSGLQFPNYSSELNVNALELDDSALYLCASSWGRSGVETQYFGPGTRLLVL.

The V gene is TRBV27, the J gene TRBJ2-1; 7 bases are shared with TRBD2. The CDR3 length is 15 residues. Germline CDR1 and CDR2: MNHEY and SMNVEV (reference sequence). J lost 12 bases, V lost 4 bases, and 15 bases had no gene match. The CDR3 coding sequence is TGTGCCAGCAGTTCCGGCCTAGCGGCCGCAAATTTGCAGTTCTTC. Protein sequence: CASSSGLAAANLQFF.

The rearrangement uses TRBV19 and TRBJ1-1; 8 bases fit TRBD1. Germline V gene lookup returns CDR1 LNHDA and CDR2 SQIVND (reference sequence). V shed 1 base, J shed 1 base, and the junction held 5 bases outside the gene matches. This CDR3 comprises 16 residues. The CDR3 sequence is CASSIGAGGPNTEAFF. The DNA of the CDR3 is TGTGCCAGTAGTATAGGGGCAGGGGGCCCGAACACTGAAGCTTTCTTT.

This chain links TRBV29-1 with TRBJ1-1; TRBD1 might be the D (6 bases). This CDR3 region has 13 residues. Trimming left V 4 bases short and J 0 bases short, with 9 bases between. Looked up from germline, CDR1 is SQVTM and CDR2 is ANQGSEA. DNA of the CDR3: TGCAGCGTTGCCGGGACACTGAACACTGAAGCTTTCTTT. The encoded protein is CSVAGTLNTEAFF.

This clone was detected a few times. Other DNA variants within this sample encode the same CDR3. This chain uses TRBV27 with TRBJ1-1; 9 bases match TRBD1. Losses at the gene ends were 5 bases for V and 1 base for J; bases not matched to a gene: 2. From germline, CDR1 is MNHEY and CDR2 SMNVEV (reference sequence). This CDR3 is 14 amino acids long. The chain's CDR3 is CASSVTGGNTEAFF. The CDR3 DNA reads as TGTGCCAGCAGTGTGACAGGGGGGAACACTGAAGCTTTCTTT.

The rearrangement joins TRBV6-5 to TRBJ2-1; the D gene is possibly TRBD2 (5 bases). The germline V and J ends were trimmed by 6 bases and 4 bases, with 16 bases remaining between them. The CDR3 has 15 residues. From germline, CDR1 is MNHEY and CDR2 SVGAGI. CDR3 DNA: TGTGCCAGCAGACCCACAGACTATAATTACAATGAGCAGTTCTTC. Protein sequence: CASRPTDYNYNEQFF.

This chain connects TRBV4-1 to TRBJ2-1; unclear D gene. This CDR3 region has 16 residues. Germline CDR1 and CDR2: MGHRA and YSYEKL. Trimming shortened V by 0 bases and J by 6 bases, and 15 bases separated the two germline ends. CDR3 sequence (DNA): TGCGCCAGCAGCCAAGAACCGGAGCTGGCTGGCAATGAGCAGTTCTTC. Protein product: CASSQEPELAGNEQFF.

This chain uses TRBV27 with TRBJ2-1, with 7 bases matching TRBD2. Unmatched junction bases numbered 5, after V lost 6 bases and J lost 0 bases. This CDR3 has 15 amino acids. Germline V gives CDR1 MNHEY, CDR2 SMNVEV (reference sequence). The CDR3 protein is CASSWGGISYNEQFF. DNA for the CDR3: TGTGCCAGCAGCTGGGGGGGGATCTCCTACAATGAGCAGTTCTTC.

This chain uses TRBV29-1 with TRBJ2-5; D possibly corresponds to TRBD2 (6 bases). Germline values: CDR1 SQVTM, CDR2 ANQGSEA. The CDR3 spans 12 residues. The germline V and J ends were trimmed by 7 bases and 2 bases, with 11 bases remaining between them. In nucleotides, the CDR3 is TGCAGCGCCTCGGGGGATCAAGAGACCCAGTACTTC. This encodes CSASGDQETQYF.

The chain is built from TRBV2 and TRBJ1-2; the match to TRBD1 covers 12 bases. V was clipped by 3 bases and J by 8 bases; unmatched bases: 7. CDR3 length: 15 residues. Germline values: CDR1 SNHLY, CDR2 FYNNEI. CDR3 in amino acids: CASSDLGQGAEGYTF. In nucleotides, the CDR3 is TGTGCCAGCAGTGATTTGGGACAGGGGGCGGAAGGCTACACCTTC.

This clone has only one observation. The V call is TRBV7-3, the J call TRBJ2-1, with D possibly TRBD2 on 5 matching bases. Trimming took off 3 bases at V and 0 bases at J, with 6 bases between the two ends. In germline, CDR1 is SGHTA, CDR2 FQGTGA. CDR3 length equals 14 residues. The CDR3 region is CASSFGSSYNEQFF. CDR3 nucleotides: TGTGCCAGCAGCTTTGGGAGCTCCTACAATGAGCAGTTCTTC.